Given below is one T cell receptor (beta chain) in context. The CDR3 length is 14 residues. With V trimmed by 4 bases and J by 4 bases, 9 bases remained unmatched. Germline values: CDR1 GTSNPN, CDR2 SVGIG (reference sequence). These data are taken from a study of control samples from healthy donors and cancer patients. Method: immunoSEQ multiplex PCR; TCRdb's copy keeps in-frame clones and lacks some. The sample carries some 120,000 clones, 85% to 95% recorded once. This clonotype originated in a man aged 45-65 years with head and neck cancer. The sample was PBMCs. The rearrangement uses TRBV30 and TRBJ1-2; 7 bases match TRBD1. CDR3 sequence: CAWTGDSRLYGYTF. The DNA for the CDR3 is TGTGCCTGGACGGGGGACAGCCGCCTCTATGGCTACACCTTC.